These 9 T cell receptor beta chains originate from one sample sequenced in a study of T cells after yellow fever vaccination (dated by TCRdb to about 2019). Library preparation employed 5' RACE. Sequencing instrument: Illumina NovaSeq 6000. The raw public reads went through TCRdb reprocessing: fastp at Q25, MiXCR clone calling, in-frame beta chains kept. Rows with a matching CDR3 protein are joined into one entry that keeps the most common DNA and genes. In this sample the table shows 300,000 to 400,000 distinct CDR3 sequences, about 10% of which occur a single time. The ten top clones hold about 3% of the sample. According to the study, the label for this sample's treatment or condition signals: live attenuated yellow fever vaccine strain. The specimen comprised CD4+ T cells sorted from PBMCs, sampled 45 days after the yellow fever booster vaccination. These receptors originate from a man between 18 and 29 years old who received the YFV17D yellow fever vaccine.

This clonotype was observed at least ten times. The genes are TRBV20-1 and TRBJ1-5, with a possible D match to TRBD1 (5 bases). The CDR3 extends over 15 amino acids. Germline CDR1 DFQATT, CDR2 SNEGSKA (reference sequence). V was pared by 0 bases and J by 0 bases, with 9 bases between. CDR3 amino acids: CSARDYRNSNQPQHF. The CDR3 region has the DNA TGCAGTGCTAGAGATTACAGGAATAGCAATCAGCCCCAGCATTTT.

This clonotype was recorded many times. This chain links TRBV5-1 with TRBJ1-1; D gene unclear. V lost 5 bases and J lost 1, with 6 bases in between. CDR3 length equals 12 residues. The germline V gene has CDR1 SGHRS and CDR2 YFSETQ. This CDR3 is CASRRGNTEAFF. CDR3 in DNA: TGCGCCAGCAGGCGGGGGAACACTGAAGCTTTCTTT.

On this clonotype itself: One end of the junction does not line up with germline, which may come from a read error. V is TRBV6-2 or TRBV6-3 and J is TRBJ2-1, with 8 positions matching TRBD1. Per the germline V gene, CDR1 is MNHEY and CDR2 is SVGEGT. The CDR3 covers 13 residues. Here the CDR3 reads CASSPRGTTGENF. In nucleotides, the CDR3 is TGTGCCAGCAGTCCCCGCGGTACGACAGGGGAGAACTTC.

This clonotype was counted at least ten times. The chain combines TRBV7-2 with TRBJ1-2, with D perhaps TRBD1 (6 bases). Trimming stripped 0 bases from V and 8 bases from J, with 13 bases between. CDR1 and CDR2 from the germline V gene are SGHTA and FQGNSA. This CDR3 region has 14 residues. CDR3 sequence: CASSLARQVRGYTF. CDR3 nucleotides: TGTGCCAGCAGCTTAGCCAGACAGGTTAGAGGCTACACCTTC.

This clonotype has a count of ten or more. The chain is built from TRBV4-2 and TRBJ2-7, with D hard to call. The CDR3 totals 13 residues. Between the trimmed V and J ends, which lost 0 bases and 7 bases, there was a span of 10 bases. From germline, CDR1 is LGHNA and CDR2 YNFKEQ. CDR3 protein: CASSQDLGREQYV. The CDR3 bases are TGTGCCAGCAGCCAAGATCTCGGACGGGAGCAGTACGTC.

The CDR3 bases are TGCGCCAGCAGCCAAGGGAGTCTAGCGGGGGGAACGAACACCGGGGAGCTGTTTTTT. Protein sequence: CASSQGSLAGGTNTGELFF. This chain joins TRBV4-3 and TRBJ2-2; the match to TRBD2 covers 11 bases. After removal of 1 base from V and 0 bases from J, the junction contained 7 bases not matched to a gene. Looked up from germline, CDR1 is LGHNA and CDR2 is YSLEER. This CDR3 is built from 19 residues.

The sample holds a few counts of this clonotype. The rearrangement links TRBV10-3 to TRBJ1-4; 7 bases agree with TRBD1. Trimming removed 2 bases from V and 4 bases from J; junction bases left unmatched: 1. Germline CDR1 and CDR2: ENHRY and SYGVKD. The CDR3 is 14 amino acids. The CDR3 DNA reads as TGTGCCATCAGTGAGGGGACAGTTAATGAAAAACTGTTTTTT. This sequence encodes CAISEGTVNEKLFF.

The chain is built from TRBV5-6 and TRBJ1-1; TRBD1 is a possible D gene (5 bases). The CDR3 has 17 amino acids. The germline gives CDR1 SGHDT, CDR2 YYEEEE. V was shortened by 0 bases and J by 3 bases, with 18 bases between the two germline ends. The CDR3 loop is CASSLGGRNRFHTEAFF. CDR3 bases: TGTGCCAGCAGCTTGGGGGGCCGGAATCGTTTCCACACTGAAGCTTTCTTT.

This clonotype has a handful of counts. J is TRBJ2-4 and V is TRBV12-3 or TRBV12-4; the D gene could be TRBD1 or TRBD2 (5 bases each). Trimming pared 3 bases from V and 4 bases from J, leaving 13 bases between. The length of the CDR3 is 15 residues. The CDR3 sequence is CASSLSGARKNIQYF. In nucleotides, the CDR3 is TGTGCCAGCAGTTTGTCCGGGGCGAGGAAAAACATTCAGTACTTC.